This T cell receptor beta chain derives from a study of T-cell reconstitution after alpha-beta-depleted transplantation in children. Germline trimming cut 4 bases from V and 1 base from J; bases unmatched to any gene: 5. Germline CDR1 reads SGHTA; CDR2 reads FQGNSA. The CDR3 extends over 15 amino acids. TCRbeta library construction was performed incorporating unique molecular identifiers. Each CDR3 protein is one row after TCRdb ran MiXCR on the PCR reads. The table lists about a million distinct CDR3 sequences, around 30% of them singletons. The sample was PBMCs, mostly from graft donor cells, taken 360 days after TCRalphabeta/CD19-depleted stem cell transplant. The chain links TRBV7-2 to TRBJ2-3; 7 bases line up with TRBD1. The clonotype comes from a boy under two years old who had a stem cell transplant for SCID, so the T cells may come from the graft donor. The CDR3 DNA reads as TGTGCCAGCAGCTCAAGAGGACAGGGCACAGATACGCAGTATTTT. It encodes CASSSRGQGTDTQYF.